Below are 10 T cell receptor beta chains sequenced from a single sample in a study of T cells after yellow fever vaccination. TCRdb fed the 5' RACE reads into MiXCR, producing one record per CDR3 protein. The sample includes some 240,000 distinct CDR3 sequences, over 3% of them seen just once. The sequenced sample was PBMCs, obtained 15 days after the yellow fever booster vaccination. These receptors all come from a young man who received the YFV17D yellow fever vaccine.

This clonotype was recorded many times. V gene TRBV20-1 combines with J gene TRBJ1-2; 7 nucleotides align to TRBD1. The CDR3 is 15 residues long. Germline lookup yields CDR1 DFQATT and CDR2 SNEGSKA (reference sequence). V lost 2 bases to trimming and J lost 3 bases; unmatched junction nucleotides: 9. The CDR3 DNA follows: TGCAGTGCTAGACCTGCAGGGGGTTCAGACTATGGCTACACCTTC. This translates into CSARPAGGSDYGYTF.

In this sample, this clonotype turned up many times. CDR3 sequence reads: CASSLQRAGYGYTF. DNA of the CDR3: TGTGCCAGCAGTCTCCAACGGGCCGGCTATGGCTACACCTTC. The V gene is TRBV6-2 or TRBV6-3, the J gene TRBJ1-2, with D uncertain. This CDR3 has 14 amino acids. V was cut by 5 bases and J by 4 bases, with 14 bases left in between. The V gene's germline CDR1 is MNHEY and CDR2 SVGEGT.

This clonotype was seen repeatedly, ten times or more. The chain employs TRBV4-1 and TRBJ1-6; a possible D gene is TRBD1 (6 bases). The CDR3 length is 16 residues. Germline V gene sequence: CDR1 MGHRA, CDR2 YSYEKL. Trimming cost V 1 base and J 5 bases, with 12 bases left between them. The CDR3 DNA reads as TGCGCCAGCAGCCAAGTTAAGACAGGCGATAATTCACCCCTCCACTTT. Translation: CASSQVKTGDNSPLHF.

This clonotype occurred many times. This chain connects TRBV12-3 or TRBV12-4 to TRBJ1-5, with a possible D match to TRBD1 (5 bases). The CDR3 runs 14 residues. V lost 3 bases and J 8 bases, leaving 14 bases between the germline ends. CDR3 sequence reads: CASSFGAGVKPQHF. The CDR3 bases are TGTGCCAGCAGTTTCGGGGCAGGTGTAAAGCCCCAGCATTTT.

This clonotype was counted many times. The genes are TRBV4-3 and TRBJ2-7; D may be TRBD1 (6 bases). Trimming left V 1 base short and J 6 bases short, with 10 bases between. CDR1 is LGHNA, CDR2 YSLEER, per germline. This CDR3 is built from 13 residues. DNA for the CDR3: TGCGCCAGCAGCCAAGCTCTAGGGGGCGAGCAGTACTTC. It specifies CASSQALGGEQYF.

In its sample, this clonotype was seen many times. The chain has TRBV11-2 and TRBJ2-7; 7 positions agree with TRBD1. This CDR3 region has 16 residues. Germline V gene lookup returns CDR1 SGHAT and CDR2 FQNNGV. V dropped 2 bases and J dropped 3; count of bases not matched to a gene: 10. The CDR3 bases are TGTGCCAGCAGCTTAAGGGGTGCGACAGGGAGCTACGAGCAGTACGTC. Its protein product is CASSLRGATGSYEQYV.

Many counts were recorded for this clonotype. The DNA for the CDR3 is TGTGCCAGCAGTAGGGGGCCCCCCAGGGGTGAGCAGTTCTTC. Translation: CASSRGPPRGEQFF. This chain joins TRBV7-2 and TRBJ2-1, with 7 bases identical to TRBD1. From germline, CDR1 is SGHTA and CDR2 FQGNSA. CDR3 length equals 14 residues. J lost 9 bases, V lost 6 bases, and 11 bases had no gene match.

This clonotype was picked up many times. The rearrangement links TRBV6-5 to TRBJ2-6; D gene unclear. The CDR3 has 15 residues. Per germline, CDR1 MNHEY and CDR2 SVGAGI. Trimming removed 5 bases at V and 1 base at J, with 9 bases between. In nucleotides, the CDR3 is TGTGCCAGCAGTGACGCCTCGTCTGGGGCCAACGTCCTGACTTTC. Its translation: CASSDASSGANVLTF.

This clonotype was detected ten times or more. The genes are TRBV28 and TRBJ2-7; D may be TRBD1 (6 bases). V lost 7 bases, J lost 4 bases, and 11 bases lay in between. The germline V gene encodes CDR1 MDHEN and CDR2 SYDVKM. This CDR3 is built from 12 residues. CDR3 in DNA: TGTGCCAGCAACAACCAGGGGTACGAGCAGTACGTC. It codes for CASNNQGYEQYV.

This clonotype was seen ten or more times. The chain has TRBV5-1 and TRBJ2-5; D perhaps matches TRBD2 (6 bases). CDR1 is SGHRS, CDR2 YFSETQ, per germline. This CDR3 region has 15 residues. V was shortened by 2 bases and J by 2 bases, with 13 bases between the two germline ends. CDR3 sequence: CASSFGAGLQETQYF. The DNA of the CDR3 is TGCGCCAGCAGCTTCGGAGCGGGCCTACAAGAGACCCAGTACTTC.